This TCR beta chain stems from a study of blood T cell repertoires in COVID-19. The CDR3 is 12 residues long. The V and J ends lost 3 bases and 9 bases respectively, with 9 bases between them. The germline CDR1 and CDR2 sequences are KGHSH and LQKENI. Clones were read by immunoSEQ multiplex PCR, and TCRdb kept only the in-frame ones, dropping some. Of 150,000 to 200,000 clones detected, about 88% appear once; the ten largest clones hold under 2.5%. The source material was PBMCs or T cells enriched from blood (not recorded which). The V call is TRBV18, the J call TRBJ2-1; D is undetermined. The receptor comes from a woman in her thirties or forties with acute COVID-19. Here the CDR3 reads CASSPHSTEQFF. In nucleotides, the CDR3 is TGTGCCAGCTCACCTCATAGTACTGAGCAGTTCTTC.